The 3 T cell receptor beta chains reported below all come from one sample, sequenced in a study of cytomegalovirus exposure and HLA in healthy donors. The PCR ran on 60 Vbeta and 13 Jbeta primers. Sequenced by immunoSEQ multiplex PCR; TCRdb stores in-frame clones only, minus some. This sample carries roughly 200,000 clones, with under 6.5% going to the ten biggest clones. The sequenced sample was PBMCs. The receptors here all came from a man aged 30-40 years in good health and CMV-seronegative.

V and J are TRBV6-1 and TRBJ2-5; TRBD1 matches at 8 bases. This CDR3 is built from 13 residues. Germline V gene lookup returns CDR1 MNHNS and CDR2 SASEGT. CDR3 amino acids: CATNRGYQETQYF. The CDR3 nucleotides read TGTGCTACTAACAGGGGGTATCAAGAGACCCAGTACTTC.

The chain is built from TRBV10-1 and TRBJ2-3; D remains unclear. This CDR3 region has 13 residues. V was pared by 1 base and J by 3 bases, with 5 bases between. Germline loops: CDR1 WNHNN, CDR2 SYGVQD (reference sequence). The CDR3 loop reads CASSEYETDTQYF. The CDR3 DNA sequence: TGCGCCAGCAGTGAGTACGAGACAGATACGCAGTATTTT.

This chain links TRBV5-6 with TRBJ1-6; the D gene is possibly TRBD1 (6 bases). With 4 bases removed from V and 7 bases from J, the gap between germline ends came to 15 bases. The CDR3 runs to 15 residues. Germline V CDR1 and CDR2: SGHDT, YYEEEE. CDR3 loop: CASSPTGQLNSPLHF. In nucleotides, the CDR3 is TGTGCCAGCAGCCCAACAGGGCAACTGAATTCACCCCTCCACTTT.